The 23 T cell receptor beta chains below come from one sample, sequenced in a study of cytomegalovirus exposure and HLA in healthy donors. PCR used 60 Vbeta primers and 13 Jbeta primers. Using immunoSEQ multiplex PCR, the repertoire was profiled, and TCRdb retains in-frame clones only, with some absent. The sample gives about 150,000 clones, more than 60% of which show up once; about 9.4% is in the top ten. Sequenced sample: PBMCs. Every receptor here comes from a man aged 25-45 years in good health and CMV-seropositive.

The chain is built from TRBV6-1 and TRBJ1-5; a possible D gene is TRBD1 (5 bases). Trimming pared 2 bases from V and 6 bases from J, leaving 11 bases between. Germline values: CDR1 MNHNS, CDR2 SASEGT. The CDR3 is 14 amino acids. In nucleotides, the CDR3 is TGTGCCAGCAGTGAAAAATTAGGGGCTCAGCCCCAGCATTTT. As protein: CASSEKLGAQPQHF.

The rearrangement uses TRBV4-1 and TRBJ1-4; a possible D gene is TRBD1 (6 bases). Germline V gene lookup returns CDR1 MGHRA and CDR2 YSYEKL. V was shortened by 3 bases and J by 4 bases, with 15 bases between the two germline ends. The CDR3 loop spans 16 amino acids. CDR3 amino acids: CASSQNPGQINEKLFF. The CDR3 bases are TGCGCCAGCAGCCAGAACCCTGGACAGATTAATGAAAAACTGTTTTTT.

This rearrangement joins TRBV2 to TRBJ2-3; tentatively, D is TRBD1 (5 bases). Germline V CDR1 and CDR2: SNHLY, FYNNEI. V lost 2 bases to trimming and J lost 4 bases, with 10 bases between them. The CDR3 totals 14 residues. The CDR3 is CASSEQTEADTQYF. For the CDR3, the DNA is TGTGCCAGCAGTGAACAGACAGAGGCAGATACGCAGTATTTT.

The chain combines TRBV9 with TRBJ2-5, with 8 bases identical to TRBD2. This CDR3 comprises 16 residues. V lost 0 bases and J lost 1; bases outside the gene matches: 5. Looked up from germline, CDR1 is SGDLS and CDR2 is YYNGEE. The CDR3 is CASSVGGGLVQETQYF. The CDR3 DNA sequence: TGTGCCAGCAGCGTAGGAGGGGGACTAGTCCAAGAGACCCAGTACTTC.

This clone was seen a few times. The CDR3 loop is CASSDGTGGTGELFF. The CDR3 DNA follows: TGTGCCAGCAGTGACGGGACAGGGGGCACCGGGGAGCTGTTTTTT. The rearrangement joins TRBV6-4 to TRBJ2-2; TRBD1 matches at 11 bases. This CDR3 region has 15 residues. Germline V CDR1 and CDR2: MRHNA, SNTAGT. Trimming took 2 bases from V and 4 from J; bases not matched to a gene: 0.

This clone turned up a few times. The chain employs TRBV30 and TRBJ1-4; no reliable D call. In germline, CDR1 is GTSNPN, CDR2 SVGIG (reference sequence). The CDR3 totals 11 residues. CDR3 in amino acids: CLVQAGEKLFF. The CDR3 DNA is TGTCTGGTGCAGGCGGGGGAAAAACTGTTTTTT.

The chain is built from TRBV4-1 and TRBJ2-7; D is uncertain. Per germline, CDR1 MGHRA and CDR2 YSYEKL. CDR3 size: 13 residues. Trimming took off 1 base at V and 6 bases at J, with 10 bases between the two ends. The CDR3, as DNA: TGCGCCAGCAGCCAAGTTAGTAGCACCGAGCAGTACTTC. It encodes CASSQVSSTEQYF.

V gene TRBV5-1 combines with J gene TRBJ2-1; the match to TRBD1 covers 11 bases. J gave up 7 bases and V 4 bases, and 7 bases lay outside the gene matches. CDR3 length equals 15 residues. Germline V gene sequence: CDR1 SGHRS, CDR2 YFSETQ. The CDR3 nucleotides read TGCGCCAGCAGCACTCCGGGACAGGGGGTAAATGAGCAGTTCTTC. Encoded protein: CASSTPGQGVNEQFF.

This chain uses TRBV25-1 with TRBJ1-1; D call uncertain. CDR3 length: 11 residues. From germline, CDR1 is MGHDK and CDR2 SYGVNS. Trimming left V 11 bases short and J 2 bases short, with 9 bases between. This chain's CDR3 is CAAGLNTEAFF. CDR3 DNA: TGTGCCGCGGGGTTAAACACTGAAGCTTTCTTT.

CDR3 sequence: CASSYLQGGNTEAFF. The CDR3 DNA reads as TGTGCCAGCAGCTACCTCCAGGGGGGAAACACTGAAGCTTTCTTT. The J gene is TRBJ1-1, the V gene TRBV5-6; 7 bases map to TRBD1. Losses at the gene ends were 3 bases for V and 2 bases for J; bases not matched to a gene: 7. The CDR3 spans 15 residues. The V gene's germline CDR1 is SGHDT and CDR2 YYEEEE.

This chain uses TRBV9 with TRBJ1-1, with D unresolved. This CDR3 has 12 residues. Per the germline V gene, CDR1 is SGDLS and CDR2 is YYNGEE. V gave up 4 bases and J gave up 3 bases, with 7 bases separating them. Here the CDR3 DNA reads TGTGCCAGCAGCCACGGGGACACTGAAGCTTTCTTT. Its translation is CASSHGDTEAFF.

The genes are TRBV27 and TRBJ2-1; 10 positions match TRBD2. Trimming removed 2 bases from V and 8 bases from J; junction bases left unmatched: 9. Germline CDR1 is MNHEY and CDR2 is SMNVEV (reference sequence). The CDR3 runs to 16 residues. Here the CDR3 reads CASSLTLAGAIDEQFF. CDR3 in DNA: TGTGCCAGCAGTTTAACCCTAGCGGGAGCTATCGATGAGCAGTTCTTC.

The chain is built from TRBV19 and TRBJ1-2, with D perhaps matching TRBD1 (5 bases). Trimming removed 1 base at V and 8 bases at J, with 14 bases between. CDR1 LNHDA and CDR2 SQIVND come from the germline V gene (reference sequence). The CDR3 is 14 residues long. CDR3 sequence reads: CASSIGRGEGGYTF. DNA of the CDR3: TGTGCCAGTAGTATAGGGAGGGGAGAAGGAGGCTACACCTTC.

This clone has only a few counts. This sequence joins TRBV10-3 and TRBJ1-1, with a possible D match to TRBD1 (6 bases). V was shortened by 0 bases and J by 5 bases, with 22 bases between the two germline ends. Germline CDR1 is ENHRY and CDR2 is SYGVKD. CDR3 length: 18 residues. CDR3 loop: CAISESPKGRGARTEAFF. The CDR3 nucleotides read TGTGCCATCAGTGAGTCGCCCAAAGGTCGGGGGGCGCGAACTGAAGCTTTCTTT.

Turning to this clone: Other DNA sequences in this sample translate to the same CDR3. The chain uses TRBV6-1 and TRBJ2-7; TRBD2 aligns across 11 bases. The junction had 2 bases not matched to a gene; V was cut back by 4 bases and J by 3 bases. The CDR3 extends over 14 amino acids. CDR1 is MNHNS, CDR2 SASEGT, per germline. CDR3 amino acids: CASSVTSGSYEQYF. Here the CDR3 DNA reads TGTGCCAGCAGTGTCACTAGCGGGAGCTACGAGCAGTACTTC.

The CDR3 bases are TGTGCCAGCAGTTCTCAATGGCCGGGACTAGCGGGATCCTACGAGCAGTACTTC. It codes for CASSSQWPGLAGSYEQYF. This rearrangement joins TRBV27 to TRBJ2-7; TRBD2 matches at 13 bases. This CDR3 has 18 residues. Germline V gene data show CDR1 as MNHEY and CDR2 as SMNVEV (reference sequence). J lost 1 base, V lost 4 bases, and 10 bases had no gene match.

The chain couples TRBV27 to TRBJ2-1; D gene ambiguous. The CDR3 sequence is 16 residues long. Germline V gene lookup returns CDR1 MNHEY and CDR2 SMNVEV (reference sequence). Between the trimmed V and J ends, which lost 1 base and 2 bases, there was a span of 12 bases. The CDR3 sequence: CASSLYPGTAYNEQFF. DNA for the CDR3: TGTGCCAGCAGTTTATATCCAGGAACAGCCTACAATGAGCAGTTCTTC.

This clone has a handful of counts. The V call is TRBV11-2, the J call TRBJ2-2; TRBD2 matches 11 bases. This CDR3 has 17 residues. J lost 5 bases, V lost 2 bases, and 7 bases had no gene match. Germline V lookup: CDR1 SGHAT, CDR2 FQNNGV. CDR3 region: CASSLQLAGVGTGELFF. The CDR3 DNA reads TGTGCCAGCAGCTTACAACTAGCGGGAGTAGGTACCGGGGAGCTGTTTTTT. The full variable domain, in which reference TRBV11-2 and TRBJ2-2 provide the parts outside the CDR3, is EAGVAQSPRYKIIEKRQSVAFWCNPISGHATLYWYQQILGQGPKLLIQFQNNGVVDDSQLPKDRFSAERLKGVDSTLKIQPAKLEDSAVYLCASSLQLAGVGTGELFFGEGSRLTVL.

This chain connects TRBV7-8 to TRBJ2-1; D is ambiguous. The CDR3 runs 16 residues. Trimming removed 1 base at V and 7 bases at J, with 17 bases between. CDR1 is SGHVS and CDR2 is FQNEAQ in the germline V gene. The CDR3 loop is CASSLVNVEFGNEQFF. The CDR3 nucleotides are TGTGCCAGCAGCTTAGTGAATGTGGAGTTCGGGAATGAGCAGTTCTTC.

This clone was detected only a few times. The CDR3 DNA is TGTGCCAGCAGCTTGGCCCCGGAGACCTACGAGCAGTACTTC. Translating gives CASSLAPETYEQYF. The gene calls are TRBV5-5 and TRBJ2-7, with D hard to call. The CDR3 runs to 14 residues. Between the trimmed V and J ends, which lost 0 bases and 2 bases, there was a span of 9 bases. CDR1 is SGHKS and CDR2 is YYEKEE in the germline V gene (reference sequence).

V and J are TRBV6-5 and TRBJ1-5; 8 bases align to TRBD1. This CDR3 contains 14 residues. Germline CDR1 and CDR2: MNHEY and SVGAGI. With V trimmed by 6 bases and J by 0 bases, 1 base remained unmatched. CDR3 residues: CASRGTGSNQPQHF. Here the CDR3 DNA reads TGTGCCAGCAGGGGGACAGGTAGCAATCAGCCCCAGCATTTT.

The V gene is TRBV28, the J gene TRBJ2-5; no reliable D call. CDR3 length: 11 residues. CDR1 and CDR2 (germline): MDHEN, SYDVKM. The V end lost 5 bases, the J end lost 3 bases, and 4 bases lay between the germline ends. Here the CDR3 reads CASSHKETQYF. The CDR3 DNA reads TGTGCCAGCAGTCACAAAGAGACCCAGTACTTC.

This chain joins TRBV7-6 and TRBJ2-2, with D perhaps matching TRBD1 (7 bases). V gave up 2 bases and J gave up 4 bases, with 14 bases separating them. The CDR3 contains 16 residues. CDR1 is SGHVS, CDR2 FNYEAQ, per germline. The CDR3 loop is CASSLRAGGSTGELFF. CDR3 nucleotides: TGTGCCAGCAGCTTAAGGGCAGGGGGGAGCACCGGGGAGCTGTTTTTT.